This T cell receptor (beta chain) came from a study of T cell responses to AZD1222 COVID-19 vaccine. In the study overall: Timing groups of about 4 and about 12 weeks for second doses were pooled.

The CDR3 consists of 11 residues. The V end was cut by 6 bases, the J end by 4 bases, with 10 bases between. From germline, CDR1 is SQVTM and CDR2 ANQGSEA. This clone came up once. Its matching antigen is unknown. General observations from the study: Baseline seropositivity characterized only a handful of AZD1222 recipients. The study sampled repertoires only after the peak T cell response. The sample set comprised mostly white British donors with more females, and clonal diversity was possibly underestimated.

Assay used: immunoSEQ multiplex PCR; TCRdb lists only in-frame clones, some missing. The sample includes 150,000 to 200,000 clones, around 94% of them seen just once. This clonotype was sampled from an adult in good health. The chain carries TRBV29-1 and TRBJ2-7, with TRBD1 as a possible D gene (5 bases). Source: peripheral blood, taken on day 0 of AZD1222 vaccination. Here the CDR3 reads CSVATAYEQYF. CDR3 DNA: TGCAGCGTAGCGACAGCATACGAGCAGTACTTC.